One and the same sample provided the 4 T cell receptor beta chains below, sequenced in a study of T cells in Graves' hyperthyroidism and ophthalmopathy. RNA transcripts provided the source from which TCR beta CDR3 regions were amplified. The HTBI set primed first-round TCR CDR3 RT-PCR. TCRdb re-called the multiplex PCR reads with MiXCR, one entry per CDR3 protein. In the table there are just under 750,000 distinct CDR3 sequences, about a third of which are singletons. The sample consisted of blood. These receptor sequences come from a woman in her thirties or forties with Graves' hyperthyroidism.

The table lists this clonotype with a few counts. V is TRBV28 and J is TRBJ1-2; 7 positions agree with TRBD1. The CDR3 contains 15 residues. Germline values: CDR1 MDHEN, CDR2 SYDVKM. V shed 5 bases and J 8 bases; nucleotides not matched to a gene: 14. CDR3 region: CASSPRHRGLWGYTF. Here the CDR3 DNA reads TGTGCCAGCAGTCCCCGTCATAGGGGGCTTTGGGGCTACACCTTC.

J is TRBJ1-1 and V is TRBV7-2; 12 bases agree with TRBD1. CDR1 is SGHTA and CDR2 is FQGNSA in the germline V gene. V trimming: 3 bases; J trimming: 2 bases; junction bases outside the gene matches: 13. The CDR3 extends over 19 amino acids. CDR3 coding DNA: TGTGCCAGCAGCTTCCAATCCGGGACAGGGGGCCGAGTTAACACTGAAGCTTTCTTT. The encoded protein is CASSFQSGTGGRVNTEAFF.

This clonotype was detected only once. This chain uses TRBV29-1 with TRBJ1-2; D gene unclear. Trimming took off 7 bases at V and 3 bases at J, with 15 bases between the two ends. CDR1 and CDR2 from the germline V gene are SQVTM and ANQGSEA. The CDR3 has 13 residues. The DNA of the CDR3 is TGCAGCGGCAGTCCACGGTTCGACTATGGCTACACCTTC. Translating it yields CSGSPRFDYGYTF.

The sample holds many counts of this clonotype. The chain combines TRBV7-9 with TRBJ2-2, with D possibly TRBD2 on 5 matching bases. CDR1 SEHNR and CDR2 FQNEAQ come from the germline V gene (reference sequence). This CDR3 is built from 16 residues. V gave up 5 bases and J gave up 4 bases, with 17 bases separating them. CDR3 sequence reads: CASSAGRDTGTGELFF. CDR3 nucleotides: TGTGCCAGCAGCGCGGGTCGCGATACGGGCACCGGGGAGCTGTTTTTT.